The entry that follows covers one T cell receptor beta chain sequence. The data derive from a study of blood T cell repertoires in COVID-19. Overall study: T cells, B-cell-depleted T cells, or PBMCs supplied cDNA or gDNA.

CDR1 is KGHSH, CDR2 LQKENI, per germline. V shed 1 base, J shed 0 bases, and the junction held 4 bases outside the gene matches. The CDR3 runs to 16 residues. Per the original data handling: The authors estimated nucleated cell counts from reference gene primer amplification. Libraries were prepared by immunoSEQ multiplex PCR; TCRdb keeps only in-frame clonotypes and omits some of them. V, J and clone size derive from that table, while D and trimming were established from the DNA sequence. Of about 150,000 clones in the sample, 88% were seen once. The rearrangement links TRBV18 to TRBJ2-3, with 7 bases that match TRBD1. The receptor was derived from a man aged 50 to 59 who had recovered from COVID-19. The sample taken for sequencing was peripheral blood. CDR3 sequence: CASSPQGQSSTDTQYF. In nucleotides, the CDR3 is TGTGCCAGCTCACCACAGGGACAGTCGAGCACAGATACGCAGTATTTT.